The rows below give T cell receptor beta chains drawn from one sample of a study of response to subunit inactivated influenza vaccine. TCRdb called the RT-PCR reads again in MiXCR, with one record for every CDR3 protein. The data contain a few hundred thousand distinct CDR3 sequences, approximately 15% of them singletons. The sequencing used PBMCs from blood, collected roughly 12 days after vaccination. The origin of the receptors is a man aged 45-65 years who received an inactivated influenza vaccine. The CDR3 runs from the conserved cysteine through the conserved F or W. The order of the fields is J gene, V gene, clone size, D gene, CDR3 DNA, CDR3 protein. D genes are given only for firm matches. Size tells how often a clone was seen (once, few, many) or the class of an expanded clone, and some rows leave it out.

TRBJ2-4	TRBV24-1	few	-	TGTGCCACCAGTGATGAGGGACTTATTCAGTACTTC	CATSDEGLIQYF
TRBJ1-6	TRBV2	few	TRBD1	TGTGCCAGCAGTGAAACCCCGGGACAGGGCGGCTCACCCCTCCACTTT	CASSETPGQGGSPLHF
TRBJ2-5	TRBV24-1	few	-	TGTGCCACCAGTGCCTCCGGGACGTTCCAAGAGACCCAGTACTTC	CATSASGTFQETQYF
TRBJ1-4	TRBV11-1	once	TRBD1	TGTGCCAGCAGCGCCGCTTGGGACAGCGGGAGTGAAAAACTGTTTTTT	CASSAAWDSGSEKLFF
TRBJ1-6	TRBV7-6	-	-	TGTGCCAGCAGCCCATACGGACGGGGACGGCGAGCGTCACCCCTCCACTTT	CASSPYGRGRRASPLHF
TRBJ2-7	TRBV24-1	-	-	TGTGCCACCAGTGATTTCCGGGAGCAGTACTTC	CATSDFREQYF
TRBJ2-4	TRBV27	-	TRBD1	TGTGCCAGCAGTTTTTCCGGGACAGGGGGCTTAGGGGCCAAAAACATTCAGTACTTC	CASSFSGTGGLGAKNIQYF
TRBJ2-5	TRBV20-1	-	TRBD1	TGCAGTGCTAGTAGGACAGGACAGACCCAGTACTTC	CSASRTGQTQYF
TRBJ1-4	TRBV12-3/TRBV12-4	-	-	TGTGCCAGCAGAAGAGGCCAGGGACAAACGGTGTTTTTT	CASRRGQGQTVFF
TRBJ2-7	TRBV9	-	TRBD1	TGTGCCAGCAGCCCGGACAGGATCCACGAGCAGTACTTC	CASSPDRIHEQYF
TRBJ2-7	TRBV12-3/TRBV12-4	few	TRBD2	TGTGCCAGCAGTTTTCCCGGGGGGGCCTACGAGCAGTACTTC	CASSFPGGAYEQYF